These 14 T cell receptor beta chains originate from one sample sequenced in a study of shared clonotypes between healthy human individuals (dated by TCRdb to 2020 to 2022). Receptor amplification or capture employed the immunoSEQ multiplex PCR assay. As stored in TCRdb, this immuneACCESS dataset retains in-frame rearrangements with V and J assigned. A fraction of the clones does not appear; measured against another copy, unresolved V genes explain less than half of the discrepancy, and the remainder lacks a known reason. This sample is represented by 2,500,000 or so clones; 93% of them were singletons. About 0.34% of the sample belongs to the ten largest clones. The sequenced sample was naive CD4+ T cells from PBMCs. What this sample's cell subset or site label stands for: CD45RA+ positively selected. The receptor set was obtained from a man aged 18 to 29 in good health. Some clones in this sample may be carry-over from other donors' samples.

The CDR3 spells CASSYGHQPNYGYTF. In DNA form, the CDR3 reads TGTGCCAGCAGTTACGGGCACCAGCCTAACTATGGCTACACCTTC. The chain links TRBV6-5 to TRBJ1-2; D is unresolved. This CDR3 comprises 15 residues. Trimming pared 2 bases from V and 0 bases from J, leaving 10 bases between. In germline, CDR1 is MNHEY, CDR2 SVGAGI.

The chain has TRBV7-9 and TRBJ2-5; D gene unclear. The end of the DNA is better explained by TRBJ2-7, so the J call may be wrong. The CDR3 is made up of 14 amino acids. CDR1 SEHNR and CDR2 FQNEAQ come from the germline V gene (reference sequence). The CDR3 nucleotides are TGTGCCAGCAGCGGCCTGGCCGCCCTCTACGAGCAGTACTTC. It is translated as CASSGLAALYEQYF.

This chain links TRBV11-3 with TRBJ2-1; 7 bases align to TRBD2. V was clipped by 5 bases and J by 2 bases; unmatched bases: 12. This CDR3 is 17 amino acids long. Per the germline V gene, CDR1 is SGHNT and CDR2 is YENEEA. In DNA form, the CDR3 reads TGTGCCAGCAGCCCTTCAACGGCTAGCGGAGCCTACAATGAGCAGTTCTTC. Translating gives CASSPSTASGAYNEQFF.

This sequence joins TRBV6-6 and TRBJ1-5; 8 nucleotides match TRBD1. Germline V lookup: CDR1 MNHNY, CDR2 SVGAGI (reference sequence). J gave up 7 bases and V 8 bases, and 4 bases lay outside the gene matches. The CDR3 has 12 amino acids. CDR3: CASGTGGQPQHF. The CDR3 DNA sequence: TGTGCCAGCGGGACAGGTGGCCAGCCCCAGCATTTT.

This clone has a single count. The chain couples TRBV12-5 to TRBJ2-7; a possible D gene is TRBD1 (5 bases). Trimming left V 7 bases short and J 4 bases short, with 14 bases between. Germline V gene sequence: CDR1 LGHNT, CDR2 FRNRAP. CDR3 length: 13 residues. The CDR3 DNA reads TGTGCTAGTGCCCAGGGTGAAGCGTACGAGCAGTACTTC. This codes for CASAQGEAYEQYF.

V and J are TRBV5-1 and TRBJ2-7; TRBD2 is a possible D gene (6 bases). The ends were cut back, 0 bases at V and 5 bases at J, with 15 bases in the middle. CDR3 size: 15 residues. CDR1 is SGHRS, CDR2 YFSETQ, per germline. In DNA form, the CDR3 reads TGCGCCAGCAGCTTGGAGCGGCTAGCGAGCAACGAGCAGTACTTC. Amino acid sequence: CASSLERLASNEQYF. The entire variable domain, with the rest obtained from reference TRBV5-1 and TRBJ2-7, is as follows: KAGVTQTPRYLIKTRGQQVTLSCSPISGHRSVSWYQQTPGQGLQFLFEYFSETQRNKGNFPGRFSGRQFSNSRSEMNVSTLELGDSALYLCASSLERLASNEQYFGPGTRLTVT.

The CDR3 nucleotides are TGTGCCTGGAACCCTTTTATCGTCGGCGAGCAGTACTTC. Protein: CAWNPFIVGEQYF. The J gene is TRBJ2-7, the V gene TRBV30; no clear D. Trimming took off 4 bases at V and 6 bases at J, with 16 bases between the two ends. Per germline, CDR1 GTSNPN and CDR2 SVGIG (reference sequence). The CDR3 loop spans 13 amino acids.

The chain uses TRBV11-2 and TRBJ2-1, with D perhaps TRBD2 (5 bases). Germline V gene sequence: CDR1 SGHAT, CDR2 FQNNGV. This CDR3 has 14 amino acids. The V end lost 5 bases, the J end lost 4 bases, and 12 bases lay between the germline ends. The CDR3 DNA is TGTGCCAGCAGCACCCGGACTTTTTACAATGAGCAGTTCTTC. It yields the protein CASSTRTFYNEQFF.

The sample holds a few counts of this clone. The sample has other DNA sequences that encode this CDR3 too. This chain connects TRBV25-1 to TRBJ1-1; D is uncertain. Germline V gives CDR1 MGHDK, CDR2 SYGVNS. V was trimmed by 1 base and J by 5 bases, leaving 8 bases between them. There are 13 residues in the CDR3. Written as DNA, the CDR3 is TGTGCCAGCAGTGAATCCCGTGGAACTGAAGCTTTCTTT. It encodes CASSESRGTEAFF. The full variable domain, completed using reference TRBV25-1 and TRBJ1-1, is EADIYQTPRYLVIGTGKKITLECSQTMGHDKMYWYQQDPGMELHLIHYSYGVNSTEKGDLSSESTVSRIRTEHFPLTLESARPSHTSQYLCASSESRGTEAFFGQGTRLTVV.

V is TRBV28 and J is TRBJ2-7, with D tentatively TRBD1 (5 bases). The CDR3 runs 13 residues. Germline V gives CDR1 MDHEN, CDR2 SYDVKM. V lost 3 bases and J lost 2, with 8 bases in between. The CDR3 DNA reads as TGTGCCAGCAGTTTCAGGGTCCCCTACGAGCAGTACTTC. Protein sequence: CASSFRVPYEQYF.

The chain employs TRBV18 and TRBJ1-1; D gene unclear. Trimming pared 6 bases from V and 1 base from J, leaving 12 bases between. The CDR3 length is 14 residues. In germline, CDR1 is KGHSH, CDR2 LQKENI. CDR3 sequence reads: CASSTRNKNTEAFF. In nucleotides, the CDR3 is TGTGCCAGCTCCACGAGGAACAAGAACACTGAAGCTTTCTTT.

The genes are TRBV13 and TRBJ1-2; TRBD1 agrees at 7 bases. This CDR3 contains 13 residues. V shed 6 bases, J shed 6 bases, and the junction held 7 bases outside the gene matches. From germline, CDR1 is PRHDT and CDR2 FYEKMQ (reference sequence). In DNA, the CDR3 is TGTGCCAGCAGAATGACAGGGACACATGGCTACACCTTC. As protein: CASRMTGTHGYTF.

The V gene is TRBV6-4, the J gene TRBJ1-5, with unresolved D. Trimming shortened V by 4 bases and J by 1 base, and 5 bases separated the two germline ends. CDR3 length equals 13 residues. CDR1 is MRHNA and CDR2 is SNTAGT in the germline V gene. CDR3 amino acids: CASSVYSNQPQHF. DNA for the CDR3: TGTGCCAGCAGTGTTTACAGCAATCAGCCCCAGCATTTT.

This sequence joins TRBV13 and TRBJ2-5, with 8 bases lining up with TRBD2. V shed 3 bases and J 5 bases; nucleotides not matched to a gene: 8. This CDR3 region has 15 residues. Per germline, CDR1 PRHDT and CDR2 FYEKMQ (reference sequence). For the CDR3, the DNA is TGTGCCAGCAGCTTTTCGGGCGGGAGGATGGAGACCCAGTACTTC. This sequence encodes CASSFSGGRMETQYF.